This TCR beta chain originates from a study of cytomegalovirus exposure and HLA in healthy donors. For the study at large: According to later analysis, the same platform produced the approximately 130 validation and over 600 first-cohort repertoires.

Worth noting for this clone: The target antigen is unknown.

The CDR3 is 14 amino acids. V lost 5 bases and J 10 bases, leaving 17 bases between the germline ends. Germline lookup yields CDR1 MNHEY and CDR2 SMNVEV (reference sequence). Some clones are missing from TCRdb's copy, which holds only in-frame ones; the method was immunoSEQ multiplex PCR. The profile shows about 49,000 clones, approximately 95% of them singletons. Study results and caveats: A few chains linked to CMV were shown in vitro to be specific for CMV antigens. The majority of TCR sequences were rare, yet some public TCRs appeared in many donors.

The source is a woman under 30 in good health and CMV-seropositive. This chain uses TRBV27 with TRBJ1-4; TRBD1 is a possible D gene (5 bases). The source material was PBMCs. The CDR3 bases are TGTGCCAGCAGTCTCAGTCGGGCGGGGGGAAAACTGTTTTTT. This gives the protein CASSLSRAGGKLFF.